This T cell receptor beta chain was sequenced for a study of cytomegalovirus exposure and HLA in healthy donors. This CDR3 is 19 amino acids long. The J segment lost 4 bases and the V segment lost 3 bases, leaving 15 bases of the junction unmatched. CDR1 SEHNR and CDR2 FQNEAQ come from the germline V gene (reference sequence). Primers included in the PCR were 60 Vbeta and 13 Jbeta primers. Some clones are missing from TCRdb's copy, which holds only in-frame ones; the method was immunoSEQ multiplex PCR. The table lists about 160,000 clones, about four fifths of them singletons. The chain links TRBV7-9 to TRBJ1-1; TRBD1 agrees at 12 bases. The sample consisted of PBMCs. The sequence derives from a man aged 50-59 years in good health and CMV-seropositive. The CDR3 region has the DNA TGTGCCAGCAGCTTTATGTATATTTTCGGGACAGGGGGCGTCACTGAAGCTTTCTTT. Its translation: CASSFMYIFGTGGVTEAFF.